This T cell receptor beta chain was captured in a study of T cell changes during pregnancy in multiple sclerosis. Sequencing used immunoSEQ multiplex PCR; TCRdb keeps in-frame clones, though not all of them. The repertoire has tens of thousands of clones, around 94% of them found once; the top ten carry approximately 0.63%. CDR1 is SGHAT, CDR2 FQNNGV, per germline. V trimming: 5 bases; J trimming: 5 bases; junction bases outside the gene matches: 3. This CDR3 is built from 13 residues. This rearrangement joins TRBV11-2 to TRBJ2-1; 7 bases agree with TRBD1. Sequenced here: peripheral blood, sampled in the third trimester of pregnancy. The TCR originated in a female donor with multiple sclerosis, enrolled in a pregnancy study. DNA for the CDR3: TGTGCCAGCAGCCGACAGGGCAACAATGAGCAGTTCTTC. Its protein is CASSRQGNNEQFF.